The present entry profiles one T cell receptor beta chain with its context. Its antigen is unidentified. Via MiXCR, TCRdb re-called the PCR reads, giving one row per CDR3 protein. The sample lists 15,000 to 25,000 distinct CDR3 sequences, around three fifths seen once, with roughly 1.1% in the top ten. The ends were cut back, 3 bases at V and 8 bases at J, with 12 bases in the middle. In germline, CDR1 is SNHLY, CDR2 FYNNEI. CDR3 length: 13 residues. These data originate in a study of vaccination and CD4 T cells after COVID-19. Study-wide context: The interval from dose two to post-vaccine sampling had a median of about 72 days, and it ranged from 14 to 241. Study-wide results and limits: For SARS-CoV-2-reactive clonotypes, the median went from approximately 21 to 38, a nonsignificant increase. Nearly all convalescent vaccine-specific clones, 304 of 307, recognized only SARS-CoV-2 spike.

This sequence originates from a human donor who had recovered from COVID-19. Here the sequenced sample was CD4+ T cells from blood, taken after SARS-CoV-2 vaccination. This chain links TRBV2 with TRBJ2-3, with unresolved D. The DNA for the CDR3 is TGTGCCAGCAGTGATTCACTTCGACCTACGCAGTATTTT. Translating it yields CASSDSLRPTQYF.